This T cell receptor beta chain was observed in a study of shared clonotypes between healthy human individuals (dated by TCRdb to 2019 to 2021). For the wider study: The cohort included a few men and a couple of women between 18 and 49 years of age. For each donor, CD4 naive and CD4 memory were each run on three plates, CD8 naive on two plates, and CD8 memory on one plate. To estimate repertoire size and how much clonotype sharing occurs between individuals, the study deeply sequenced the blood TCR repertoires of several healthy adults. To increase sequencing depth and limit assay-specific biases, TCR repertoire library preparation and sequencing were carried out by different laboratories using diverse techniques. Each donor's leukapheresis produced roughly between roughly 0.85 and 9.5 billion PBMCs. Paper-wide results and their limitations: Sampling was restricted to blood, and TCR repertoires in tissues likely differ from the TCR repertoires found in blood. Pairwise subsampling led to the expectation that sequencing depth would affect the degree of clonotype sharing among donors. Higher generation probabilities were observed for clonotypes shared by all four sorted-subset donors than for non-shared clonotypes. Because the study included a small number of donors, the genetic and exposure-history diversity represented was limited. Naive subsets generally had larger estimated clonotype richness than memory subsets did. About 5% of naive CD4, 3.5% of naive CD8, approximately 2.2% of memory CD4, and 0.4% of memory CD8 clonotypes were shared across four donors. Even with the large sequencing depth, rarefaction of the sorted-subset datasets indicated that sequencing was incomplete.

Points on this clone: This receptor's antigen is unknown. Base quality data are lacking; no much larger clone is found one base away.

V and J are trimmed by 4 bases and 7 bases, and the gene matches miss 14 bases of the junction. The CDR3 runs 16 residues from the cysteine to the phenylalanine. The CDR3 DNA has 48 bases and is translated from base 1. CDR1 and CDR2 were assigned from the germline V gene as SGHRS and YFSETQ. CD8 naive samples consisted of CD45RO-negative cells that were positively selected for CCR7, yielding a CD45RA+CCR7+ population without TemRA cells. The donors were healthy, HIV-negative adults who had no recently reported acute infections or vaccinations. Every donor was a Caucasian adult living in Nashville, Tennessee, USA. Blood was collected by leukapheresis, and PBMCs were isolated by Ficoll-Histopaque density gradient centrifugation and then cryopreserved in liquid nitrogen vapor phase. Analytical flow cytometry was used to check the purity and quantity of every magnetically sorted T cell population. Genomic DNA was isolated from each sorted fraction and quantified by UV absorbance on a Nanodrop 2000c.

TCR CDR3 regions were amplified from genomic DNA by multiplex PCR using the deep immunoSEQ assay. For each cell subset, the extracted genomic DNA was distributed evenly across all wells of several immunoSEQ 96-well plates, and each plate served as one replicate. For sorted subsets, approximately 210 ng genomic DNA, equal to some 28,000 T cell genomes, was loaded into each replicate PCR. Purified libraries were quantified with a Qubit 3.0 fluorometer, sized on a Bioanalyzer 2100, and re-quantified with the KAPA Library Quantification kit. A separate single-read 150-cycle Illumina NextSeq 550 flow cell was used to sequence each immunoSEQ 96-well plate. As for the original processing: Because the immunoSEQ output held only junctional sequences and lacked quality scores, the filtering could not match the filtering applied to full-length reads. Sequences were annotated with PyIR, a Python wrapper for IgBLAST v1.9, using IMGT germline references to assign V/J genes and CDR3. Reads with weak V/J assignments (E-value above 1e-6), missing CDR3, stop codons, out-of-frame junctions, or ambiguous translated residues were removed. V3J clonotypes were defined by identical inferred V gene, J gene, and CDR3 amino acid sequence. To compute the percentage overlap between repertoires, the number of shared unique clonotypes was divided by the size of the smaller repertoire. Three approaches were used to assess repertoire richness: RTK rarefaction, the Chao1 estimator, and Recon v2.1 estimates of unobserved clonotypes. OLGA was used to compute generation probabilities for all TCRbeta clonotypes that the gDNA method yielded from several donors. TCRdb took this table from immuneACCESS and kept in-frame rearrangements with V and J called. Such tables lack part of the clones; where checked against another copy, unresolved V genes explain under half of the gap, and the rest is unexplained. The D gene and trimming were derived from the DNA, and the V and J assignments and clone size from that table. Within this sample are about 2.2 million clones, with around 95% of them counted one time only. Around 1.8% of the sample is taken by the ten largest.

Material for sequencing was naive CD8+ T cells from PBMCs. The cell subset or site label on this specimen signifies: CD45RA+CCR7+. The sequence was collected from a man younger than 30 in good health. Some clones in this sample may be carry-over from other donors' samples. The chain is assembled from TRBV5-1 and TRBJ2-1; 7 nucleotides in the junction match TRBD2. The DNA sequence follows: TGCGCCAGCAGCCCAGGATTTGGCGGGAGTGCTAATGAGCAGTTCTTC. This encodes CASSPGFGGSANEQFF.